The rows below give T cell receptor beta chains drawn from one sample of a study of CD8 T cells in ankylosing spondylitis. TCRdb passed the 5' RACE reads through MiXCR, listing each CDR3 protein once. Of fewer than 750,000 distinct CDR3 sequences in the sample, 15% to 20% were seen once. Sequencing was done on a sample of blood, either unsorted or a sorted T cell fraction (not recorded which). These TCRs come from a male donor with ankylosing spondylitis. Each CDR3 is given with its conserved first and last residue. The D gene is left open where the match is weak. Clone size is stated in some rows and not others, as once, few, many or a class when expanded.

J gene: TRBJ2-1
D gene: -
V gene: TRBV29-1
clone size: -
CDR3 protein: CSAARGDNEQFF
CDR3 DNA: TGCAGCGCGGCCCGCGGAGACAATGAGCAGTTCTTC

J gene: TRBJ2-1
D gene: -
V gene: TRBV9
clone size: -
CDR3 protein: CASSEDPTGGFNEQFF
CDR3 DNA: TGTGCCAGCAGCGAGGACCCCACAGGAGGGTTCAATGAGCAGTTCTTC

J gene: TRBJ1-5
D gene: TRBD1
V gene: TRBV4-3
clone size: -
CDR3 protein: CASSPRDSPNQPQHF
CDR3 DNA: TGCGCCAGCAGCCCCCGGGACAGCCCCAATCAGCCCCAGCATTTT

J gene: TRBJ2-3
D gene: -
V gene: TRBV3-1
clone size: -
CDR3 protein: CASSQDPGRASTDTQYF
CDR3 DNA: TGTGCCAGCAGCCAAGATCCGGGCAGGGCAAGCACAGATACGCAGTATTTT

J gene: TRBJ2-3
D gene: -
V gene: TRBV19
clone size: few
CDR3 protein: CASRVGGTDTQYF
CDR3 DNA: TGTGCCAGTAGGGTCGGTGGGACAGATACGCAGTATTTT

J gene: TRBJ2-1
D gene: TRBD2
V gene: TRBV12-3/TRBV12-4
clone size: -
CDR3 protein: CASSPLLAGGPNEQFF
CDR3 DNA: TGTGCCAGCAGTCCTTTACTAGCGGGAGGGCCCAATGAGCAGTTCTTC

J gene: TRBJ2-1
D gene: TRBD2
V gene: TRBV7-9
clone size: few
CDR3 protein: CASSSGVIAGAGEQFF
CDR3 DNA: TGTGCCAGCAGCTCGGGCGTGATAGCGGGGGCCGGTGAGCAGTTCTTC

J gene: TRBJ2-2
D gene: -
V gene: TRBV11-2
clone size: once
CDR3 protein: CASSFMGTLQGRPGELFF
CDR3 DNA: TGTGCCAGCAGCTTCATGGGGACCCTCCAGGGCCGCCCCGGGGAGCTGTTTTTT

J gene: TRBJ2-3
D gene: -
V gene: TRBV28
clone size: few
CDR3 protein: CASRLHGRTDTQYF
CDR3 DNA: TGTGCCAGCAGGCTACACGGGCGCACAGATACGCAGTATTTT

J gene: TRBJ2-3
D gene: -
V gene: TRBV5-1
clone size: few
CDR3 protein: CASSTPLGGGTDTQYF
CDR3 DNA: TGCGCCAGCAGCACACCTCTAGGCGGTGGGACAGATACGCAGTATTTT

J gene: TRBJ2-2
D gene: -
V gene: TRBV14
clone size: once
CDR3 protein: CASSQYYTGELFF
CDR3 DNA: TGTGCCAGCAGCCAATATTACACCGGGGAGCTGTTTTTT

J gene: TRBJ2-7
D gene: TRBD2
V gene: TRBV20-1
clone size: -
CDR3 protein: CSARPVGLAGAGLYEQYF
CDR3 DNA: TGCAGTGCTAGACCCGTGGGACTAGCGGGAGCCGGGCTCTACGAGCAGTACTTC

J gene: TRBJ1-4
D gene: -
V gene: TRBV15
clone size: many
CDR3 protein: CATSRDNLILFF
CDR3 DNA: TGTGCCACCAGCAGAGATAACCTAATACTGTTTTTT

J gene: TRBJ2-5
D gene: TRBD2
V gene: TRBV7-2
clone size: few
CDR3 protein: CASSVAGKQETQYF
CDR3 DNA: TGTGCCAGCAGCGTAGCGGGAAAACAAGAGACCCAGTACTTC

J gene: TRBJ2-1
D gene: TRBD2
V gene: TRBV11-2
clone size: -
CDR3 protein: CASSLIGASGSWVYNEQFF
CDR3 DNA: TGTGCCAGCAGCTTAATCGGGGCTAGCGGGAGTTGGGTGTACAATGAGCAGTTCTTC

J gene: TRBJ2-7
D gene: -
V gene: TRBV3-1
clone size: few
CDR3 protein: CASSQGQVYEQYF
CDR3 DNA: TGTGCCAGCAGCCAAGGACAGGTCTACGAGCAGTACTTC

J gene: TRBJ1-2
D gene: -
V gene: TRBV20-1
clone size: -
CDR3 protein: CSARDPAKPQGRYGYTF
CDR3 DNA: TGCAGTGCTAGAGATCCCGCTAAACCACAGGGACGCTATGGCTACACCTTC

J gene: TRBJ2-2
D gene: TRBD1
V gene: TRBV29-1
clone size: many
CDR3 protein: CSVARDRATGELFF
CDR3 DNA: TGCAGCGTTGCCCGGGACAGGGCCACCGGGGAGCTGTTTTTT

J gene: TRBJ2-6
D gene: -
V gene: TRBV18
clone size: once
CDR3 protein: CASSPGAGANVLTF
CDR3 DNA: TGTGCCAGCTCACCGGGGGCTGGGGCCAACGTCCTGACTTTC

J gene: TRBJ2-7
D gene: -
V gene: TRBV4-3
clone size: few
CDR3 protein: CASSQSADNSYEQYF
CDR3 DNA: TGCGCCAGCAGCCAGAGTGCTGACAACTCCTACGAGCAGTACTTC

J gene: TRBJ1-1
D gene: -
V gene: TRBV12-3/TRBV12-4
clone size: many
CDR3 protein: CASSSRRVGLDTEAFF
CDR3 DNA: TGTGCCAGCAGTTCCCGGCGGGTCGGGTTGGACACTGAAGCTTTCTTT

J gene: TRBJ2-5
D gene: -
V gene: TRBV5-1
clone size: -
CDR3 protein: CASSLDLTGRETQYF
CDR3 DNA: TGCGCCAGCAGCTTGGATTTGACAGGGAGGGAGACCCAGTACTTC

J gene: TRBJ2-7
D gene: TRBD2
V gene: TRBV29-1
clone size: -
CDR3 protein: CSVSTSGVKYEQYF
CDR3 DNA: TGCAGCGTTTCCACTAGCGGGGTCAAATACGAGCAGTACTTC

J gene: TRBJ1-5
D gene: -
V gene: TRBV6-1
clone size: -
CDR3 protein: CASRGFLPRESNQPQHF
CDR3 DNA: TGTGCCAGCAGAGGGTTCTTACCGAGAGAGAGCAATCAGCCCCAGCATTTT

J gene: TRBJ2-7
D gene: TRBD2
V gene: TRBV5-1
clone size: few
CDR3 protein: CASSLAGGLGYEQYF
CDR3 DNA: TGCGCCAGCAGCTTGGCGGGAGGGCTTGGGTACGAGCAGTACTTC

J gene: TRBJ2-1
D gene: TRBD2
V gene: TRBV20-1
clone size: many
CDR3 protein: CSARKISGGAYNEQFF
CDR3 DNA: TGCAGTGCTAGGAAAATTAGCGGGGGGGCCTACAATGAGCAGTTCTTC

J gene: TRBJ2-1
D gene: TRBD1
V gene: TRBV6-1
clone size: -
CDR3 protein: CASSEDRSSYNEQFF
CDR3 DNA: TGTGCCAGCAGTGAGGACAGGAGCTCCTACAATGAGCAGTTCTTC

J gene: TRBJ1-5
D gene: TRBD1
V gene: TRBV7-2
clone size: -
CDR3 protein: CASSTQGSFQPQHF
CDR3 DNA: TGTGCCAGCAGCACACAGGGGTCGTTTCAGCCCCAGCATTTT

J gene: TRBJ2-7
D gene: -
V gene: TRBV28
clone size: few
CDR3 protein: CATYFGTRSYEQYF
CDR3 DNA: TGTGCCACCTACTTCGGGACAAGATCCTACGAGCAGTACTTC

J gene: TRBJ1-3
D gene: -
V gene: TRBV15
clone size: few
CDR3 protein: CATSRTRETGSGNTIYF
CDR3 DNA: TGTGCCACCAGCAGAACCCGAGAGACGGGATCTGGAAACACCATATATTTT

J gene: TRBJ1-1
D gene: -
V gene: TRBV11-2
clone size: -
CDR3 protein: CASSFAPGRGRPEAFF
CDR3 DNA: TGTGCCAGCAGCTTCGCCCCGGGGAGGGGGAGGCCTGAAGCTTTCTTT

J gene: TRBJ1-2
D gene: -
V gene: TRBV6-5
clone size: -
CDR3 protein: CASSYSSWTENYGYTF
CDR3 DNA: TGTGCCAGCAGTTACTCCTCCTGGACAGAGAACTATGGCTACACCTTC

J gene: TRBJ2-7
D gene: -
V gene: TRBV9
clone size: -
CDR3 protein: CASSGEGALVEQYF
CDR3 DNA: TGTGCCAGCAGCGGGGAAGGGGCCCTCGTCGAGCAGTACTTC

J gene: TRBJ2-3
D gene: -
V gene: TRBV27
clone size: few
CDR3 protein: CASRSSGGSTDTQYF
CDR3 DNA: TGTGCCAGCAGGAGTAGCGGAGGGAGCACAGATACGCAGTATTTT

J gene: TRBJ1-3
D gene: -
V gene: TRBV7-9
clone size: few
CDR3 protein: CASSSSPEGGGNTIYF
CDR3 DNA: TGTGCCAGCAGCTCAAGTCCAGAGGGCGGAGGAAACACCATATATTTT

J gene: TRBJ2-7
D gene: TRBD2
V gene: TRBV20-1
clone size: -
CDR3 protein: CSAPPGGSVGEQYF
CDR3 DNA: TGCAGTGCCCCCCCTGGCGGGAGTGTAGGCGAGCAGTACTTC

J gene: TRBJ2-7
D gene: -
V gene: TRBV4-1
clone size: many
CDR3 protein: CASSQDGGRGFYYEQYF
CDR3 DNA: TGCGCCAGCAGCCAAGATGGGGGCAGGGGCTTTTACTACGAGCAGTACTTC

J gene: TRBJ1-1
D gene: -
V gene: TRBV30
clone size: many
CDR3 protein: CAWTFQVNMNTEAFF
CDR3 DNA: TGTGCCTGGACATTCCAGGTTAACATGAACACTGAAGCTTTCTTT

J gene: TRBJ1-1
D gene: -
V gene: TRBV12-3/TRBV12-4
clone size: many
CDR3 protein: CASSLGFGTEAFF
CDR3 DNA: TGTGCCAGCAGTTTAGGGTTTGGGACTGAAGCTTTCTTT

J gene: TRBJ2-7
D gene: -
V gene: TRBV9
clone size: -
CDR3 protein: CASSLRPELYEQYF
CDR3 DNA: TGTGCCAGCAGCCTGAGACCAGAACTCTACGAGCAGTACTTC

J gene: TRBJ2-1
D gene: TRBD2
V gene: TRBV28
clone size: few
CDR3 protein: CASSSHRTSLNEQFF
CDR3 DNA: TGTGCCAGCAGTTCACATAGGACTAGCTTAAATGAGCAGTTCTTC

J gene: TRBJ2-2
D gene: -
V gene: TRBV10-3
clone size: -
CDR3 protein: CAISASTNTGELFF
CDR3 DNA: TGTGCCATCAGTGCGAGCACGAACACCGGGGAGCTGTTTTTT

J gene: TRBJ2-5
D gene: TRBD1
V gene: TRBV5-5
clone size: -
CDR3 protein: CASSLFPGTGGRETQYF
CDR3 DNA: TGTGCCAGCAGCTTGTTCCCCGGGACAGGGGGCAGGGAGACCCAGTACTTC

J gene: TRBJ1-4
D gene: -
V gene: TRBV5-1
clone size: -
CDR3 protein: CASSLEAGAAEKLFF
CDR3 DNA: TGCGCCAGCAGCTTGGAAGCTGGGGCGGCTGAAAAACTGTTTTTT

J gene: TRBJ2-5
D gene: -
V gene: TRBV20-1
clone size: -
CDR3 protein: CSARDRLALETQYF
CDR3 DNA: TGCAGTGCTAGAGATCGGCTAGCGTTAGAGACCCAGTACTTC

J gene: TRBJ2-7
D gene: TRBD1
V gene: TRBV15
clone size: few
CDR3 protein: CATRSRQGPYEQYF
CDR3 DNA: TGTGCCACCAGATCGAGACAGGGGCCCTACGAGCAGTACTTC

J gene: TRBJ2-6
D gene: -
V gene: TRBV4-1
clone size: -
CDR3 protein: CASSQDSTNVLTF
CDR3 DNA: TGCGCCAGCAGCCAAGATTCCACCAACGTCCTGACTTTC

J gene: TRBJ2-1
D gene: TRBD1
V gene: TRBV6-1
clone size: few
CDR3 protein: CASRTGQDNEQFF
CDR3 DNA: TGTGCCAGCAGAACTGGACAGGACAATGAGCAGTTCTTC

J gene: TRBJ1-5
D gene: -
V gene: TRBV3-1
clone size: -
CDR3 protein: CASSQAGADGSNQPQHF
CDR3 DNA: TGTGCCAGCAGCCAAGCGGGGGCGGATGGGAGCAATCAGCCCCAGCATTTT

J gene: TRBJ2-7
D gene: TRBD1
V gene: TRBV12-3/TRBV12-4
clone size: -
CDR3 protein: CASSPGQVHEQYF
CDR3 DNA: TGTGCCAGCAGTCCCGGACAGGTCCACGAGCAGTACTTC

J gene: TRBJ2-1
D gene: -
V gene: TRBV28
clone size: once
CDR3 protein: CASSHFTRGMGLSEQFF
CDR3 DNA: TGTGCCAGCAGTCATTTCACCAGGGGGATGGGACTCAGTGAGCAGTTCTTC

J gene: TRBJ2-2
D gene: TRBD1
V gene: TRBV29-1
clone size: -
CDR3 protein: CSVDRDRDTGELFF
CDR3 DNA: TGCAGCGTTGACCGGGACAGGGACACCGGGGAGCTGTTTTTT

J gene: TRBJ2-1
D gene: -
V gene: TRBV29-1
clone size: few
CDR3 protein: CSVELLGPNNEQFF
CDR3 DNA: TGCAGCGTTGAACTTTTGGGGCCGAACAATGAGCAGTTCTTC

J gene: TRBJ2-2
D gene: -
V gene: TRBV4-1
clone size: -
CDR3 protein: CASSQEGGGIGELFF
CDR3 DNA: TGCGCCAGCAGCCAAGAGGGGGGCGGTATCGGGGAGCTGTTTTTT

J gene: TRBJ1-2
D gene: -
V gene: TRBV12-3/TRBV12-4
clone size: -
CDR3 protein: CASSSVWEGPYGYTF
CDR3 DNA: TGTGCCAGCAGTTCGGTCTGGGAGGGACCCTATGGCTACACCTTC

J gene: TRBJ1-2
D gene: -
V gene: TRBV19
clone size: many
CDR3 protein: CASRGQGEANYGYTF
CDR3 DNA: TGTGCCAGTCGGGGCCAGGGTGAAGCTAACTATGGCTACACCTTC

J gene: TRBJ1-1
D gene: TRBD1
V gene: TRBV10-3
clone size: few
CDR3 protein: CAISRQGGDEAFF
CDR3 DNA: TGTGCCATCAGTCGACAGGGGGGAGATGAAGCTTTCTTT

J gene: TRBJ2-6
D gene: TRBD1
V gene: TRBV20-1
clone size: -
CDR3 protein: CSAKYGTGVSGANVLTF
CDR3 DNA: TGCAGTGCTAAGTACGGGACAGGAGTCTCTGGGGCCAACGTCCTGACTTTC

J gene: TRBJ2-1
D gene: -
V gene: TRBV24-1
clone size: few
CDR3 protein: CATSGKGLGQFF
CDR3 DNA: TGTGCCACCAGTGGGAAAGGGTTAGGGCAGTTCTTC

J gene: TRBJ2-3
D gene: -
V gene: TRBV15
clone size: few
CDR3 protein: CATSRDRGDTQYF
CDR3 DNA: TGTGCCACCAGCAGAGATCGGGGGGATACGCAGTATTTT